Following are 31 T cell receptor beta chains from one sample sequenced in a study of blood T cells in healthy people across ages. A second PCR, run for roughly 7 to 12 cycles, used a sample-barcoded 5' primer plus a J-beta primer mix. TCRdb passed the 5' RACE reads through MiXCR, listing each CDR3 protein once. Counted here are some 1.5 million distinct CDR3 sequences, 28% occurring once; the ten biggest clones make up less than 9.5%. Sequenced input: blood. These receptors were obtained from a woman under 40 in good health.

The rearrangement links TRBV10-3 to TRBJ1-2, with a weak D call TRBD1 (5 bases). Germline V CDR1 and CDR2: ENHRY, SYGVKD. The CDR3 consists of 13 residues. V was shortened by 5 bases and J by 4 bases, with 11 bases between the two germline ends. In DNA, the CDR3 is TGTGCCATCAGTTCGACGGGGGGCTATGGCTACACCTTC. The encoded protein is CAISSTGGYGYTF.

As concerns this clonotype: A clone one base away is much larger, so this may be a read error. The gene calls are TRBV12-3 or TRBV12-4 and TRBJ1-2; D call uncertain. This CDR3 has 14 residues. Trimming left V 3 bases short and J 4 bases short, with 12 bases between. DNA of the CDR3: TGTGCCAGCAGTTTTGGGGTGCCAGGCTATGGCTACACCTTC. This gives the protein CASSFGVPGYGYTF.

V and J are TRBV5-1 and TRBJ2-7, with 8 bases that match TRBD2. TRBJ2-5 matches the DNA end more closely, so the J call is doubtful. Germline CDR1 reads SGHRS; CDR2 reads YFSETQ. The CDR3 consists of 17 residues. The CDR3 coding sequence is TGCGCCAGCAGCTTGGCCGGGACTAGTGCGGGGCAAGAGACCCAGTACTTC. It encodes CASSLAGTSAGQETQYF.

As DNA, the CDR3 is TGTGCCAGCAGCCAACTACAGGTTGCCCGCTCCTACGAGCAGTACTTC. It is translated as CASSQLQVARSYEQYF. The rearrangement uses TRBV14 and TRBJ2-7; a weak D match, TRBD1 (5 bases). V lost 2 bases and J lost 0, with 14 bases in between. Germline V gives CDR1 SGHDN, CDR2 FVKESK. The CDR3 is 16 amino acids.

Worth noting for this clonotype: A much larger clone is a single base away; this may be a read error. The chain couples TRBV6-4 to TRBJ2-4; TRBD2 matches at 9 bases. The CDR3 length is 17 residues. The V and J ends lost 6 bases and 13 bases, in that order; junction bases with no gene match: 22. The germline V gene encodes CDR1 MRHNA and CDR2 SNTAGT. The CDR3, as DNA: TGTGCCAGCAGCCGAAACGCTCTGCGGGGGGGCTTAAATGAGCAGTACTTC. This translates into CASSRNALRGGLNEQYF.

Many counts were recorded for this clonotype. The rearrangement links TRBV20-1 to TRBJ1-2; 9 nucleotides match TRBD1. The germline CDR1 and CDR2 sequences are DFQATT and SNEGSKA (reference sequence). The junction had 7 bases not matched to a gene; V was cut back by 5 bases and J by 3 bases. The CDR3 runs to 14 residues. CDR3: CSAPRQGGDYGYTF. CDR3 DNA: TGCAGTGCTCCCCGACAGGGGGGGGACTATGGCTACACCTTC.

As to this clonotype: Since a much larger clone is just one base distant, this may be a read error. DNA of the CDR3: TGCAGTGCTAGAGTGGCAGCGGGAGGCGACAATGGGCAGTTCTTC. It specifies CSARVAAGGDNGQFF. The chain recombines TRBV20-1 with TRBJ2-1, with TRBD2 matching 9 bases. This CDR3 has 15 amino acids. Germline CDR1 and CDR2: DFQATT and SNEGSKA (reference sequence).

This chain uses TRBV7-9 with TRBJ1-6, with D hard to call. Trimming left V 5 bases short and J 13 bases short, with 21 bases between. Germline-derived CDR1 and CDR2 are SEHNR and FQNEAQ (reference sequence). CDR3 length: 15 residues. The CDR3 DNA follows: TGTGCCAGCAGCCGGGAGTCCCAGATTGATCTGCCCCTCCACTTT. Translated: CASSRESQIDLPLHF.

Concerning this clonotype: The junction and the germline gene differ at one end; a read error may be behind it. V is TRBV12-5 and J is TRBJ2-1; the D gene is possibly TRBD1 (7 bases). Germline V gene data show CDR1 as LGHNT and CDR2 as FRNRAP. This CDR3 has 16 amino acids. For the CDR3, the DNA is TGTACTAGTGGGGGGCGGGACAGTCCCTCCTACAATGAGCAGTTCTTC. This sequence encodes CTSGGRDSPSYNEQFF. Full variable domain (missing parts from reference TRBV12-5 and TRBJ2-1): DARVTQTPRHKVTEMGQEVTMRCQPILGHNTVFWYRQTMMQGLELLAYFRNRAPLDDSGMPKDRFSAEMPDATLATLKIQPSEPRDSAVYFCTSGGRDSPSYNEQFFGPGTRLTVL.

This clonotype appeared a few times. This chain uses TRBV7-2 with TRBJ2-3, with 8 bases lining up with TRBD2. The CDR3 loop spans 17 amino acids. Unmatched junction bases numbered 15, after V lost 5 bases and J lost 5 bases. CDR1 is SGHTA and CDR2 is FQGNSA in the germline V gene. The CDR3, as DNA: TGTGCCAGCAGCAAACGGCCCGCGGGGGGTCTCCAAGATACGCAGTATTTT. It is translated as CASSKRPAGGLQDTQYF.

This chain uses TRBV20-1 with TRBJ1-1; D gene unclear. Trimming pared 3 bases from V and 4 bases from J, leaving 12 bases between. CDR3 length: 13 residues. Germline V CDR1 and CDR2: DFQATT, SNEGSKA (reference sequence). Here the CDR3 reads CSASSRQFTEAFF. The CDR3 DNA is TGCAGTGCTAGTTCGAGGCAGTTCACTGAAGCTTTCTTT.

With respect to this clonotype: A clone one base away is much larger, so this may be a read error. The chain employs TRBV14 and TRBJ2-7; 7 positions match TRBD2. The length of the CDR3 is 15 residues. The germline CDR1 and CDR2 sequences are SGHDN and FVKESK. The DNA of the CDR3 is TGTGCCGGCAGCGACCTAGGAGCGGGGCTATACGAGCAGTACTTC. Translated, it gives CAGSDLGAGLYEQYF.

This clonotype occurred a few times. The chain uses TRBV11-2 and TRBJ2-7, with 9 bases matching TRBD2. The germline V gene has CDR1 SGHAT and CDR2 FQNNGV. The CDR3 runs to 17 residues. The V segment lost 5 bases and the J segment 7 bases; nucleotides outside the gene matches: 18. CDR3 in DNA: TGTGCCAGCAGCCGTACTGCGGGTCCGCGGGGGGGCTCTGAGCAGTACTTC. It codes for CASSRTAGPRGGSEQYF.

CDR3 sequence: CSAQGEGDSPLHF. In DNA form, the CDR3 reads TGCAGTGCGCAGGGGGAAGGTGATTCACCCCTCCACTTT. V is TRBV20-1 and J is TRBJ1-6, with 7 bases matching TRBD1. With V trimmed by 6 bases and J by 8 bases, 7 bases remained unmatched. Germline CDR1 reads DFQATT; CDR2 reads SNEGSKA (reference sequence). This CDR3 region has 13 residues.

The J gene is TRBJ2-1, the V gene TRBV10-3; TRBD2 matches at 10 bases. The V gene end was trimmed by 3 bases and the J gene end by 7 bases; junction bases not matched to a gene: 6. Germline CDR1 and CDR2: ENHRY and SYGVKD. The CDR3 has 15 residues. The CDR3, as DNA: TGTGCCATCAGTGATCCCAGCGGGAGGGTAAATGAGCAGTTCTTC. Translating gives CAISDPSGRVNEQFF.

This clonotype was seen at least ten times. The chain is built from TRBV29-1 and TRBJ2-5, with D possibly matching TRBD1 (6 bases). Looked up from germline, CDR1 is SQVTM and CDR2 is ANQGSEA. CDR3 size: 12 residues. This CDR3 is CGGQHTQETQYF. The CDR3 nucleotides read TGCGGAGGACAGCACACCCAAGAGACCCAGTACTTC.

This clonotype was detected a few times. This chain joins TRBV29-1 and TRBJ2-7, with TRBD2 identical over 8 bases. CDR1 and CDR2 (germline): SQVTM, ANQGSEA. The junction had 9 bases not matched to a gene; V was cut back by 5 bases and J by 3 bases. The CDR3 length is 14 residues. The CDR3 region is CSVHERESFYEQYF. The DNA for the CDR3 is TGCAGCGTTCACGAGCGGGAGAGCTTCTACGAGCAGTACTTC.

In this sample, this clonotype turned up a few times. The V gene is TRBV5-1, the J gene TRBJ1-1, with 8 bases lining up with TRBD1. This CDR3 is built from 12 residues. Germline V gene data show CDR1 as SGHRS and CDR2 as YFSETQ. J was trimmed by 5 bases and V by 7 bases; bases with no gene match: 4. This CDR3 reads CASQGARTEAFF. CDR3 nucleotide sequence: TGCGCCAGCCAGGGGGCGCGGACTGAAGCTTTCTTT.

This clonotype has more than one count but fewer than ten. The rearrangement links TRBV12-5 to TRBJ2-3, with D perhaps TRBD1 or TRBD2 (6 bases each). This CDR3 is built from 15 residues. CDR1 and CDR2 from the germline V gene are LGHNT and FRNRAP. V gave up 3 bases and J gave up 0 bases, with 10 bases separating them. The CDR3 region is CASGLRGASTDTQYF. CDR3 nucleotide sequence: TGTGCTAGTGGTTTAAGGGGGGCCAGCACAGATACGCAGTATTTT.

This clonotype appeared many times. In DNA form, the CDR3 reads TGCGCCAGCAGCCAAGATTCAGAGGGACACCTCGGGGTGAATGAGCAGTTCTTC. Translating it yields CASSQDSEGHLGVNEQFF. The chain uses TRBV4-1 and TRBJ2-1, with D possibly being TRBD1 (6 bases). V lost 0 bases, J lost 7 bases, and 22 bases lay in between. Germline V gives CDR1 MGHRA, CDR2 YSYEKL. This CDR3 has 18 amino acids.

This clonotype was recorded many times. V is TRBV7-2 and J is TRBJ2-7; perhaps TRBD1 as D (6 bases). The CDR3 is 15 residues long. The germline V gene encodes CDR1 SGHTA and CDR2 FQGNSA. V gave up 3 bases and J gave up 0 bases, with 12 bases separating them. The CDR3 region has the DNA TGTGCCAGCAGCTTGGGGACACCGCCCTCCTACGAGCAGTACTTC. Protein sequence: CASSLGTPPSYEQYF.

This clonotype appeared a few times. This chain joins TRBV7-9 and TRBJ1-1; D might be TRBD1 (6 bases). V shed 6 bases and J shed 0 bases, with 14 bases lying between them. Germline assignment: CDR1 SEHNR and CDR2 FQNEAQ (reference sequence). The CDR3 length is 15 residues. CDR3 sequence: CASRFRDTVNTEAFF. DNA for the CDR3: TGTGCCAGCAGGTTTCGGGACACAGTGAACACTGAAGCTTTCTTT.

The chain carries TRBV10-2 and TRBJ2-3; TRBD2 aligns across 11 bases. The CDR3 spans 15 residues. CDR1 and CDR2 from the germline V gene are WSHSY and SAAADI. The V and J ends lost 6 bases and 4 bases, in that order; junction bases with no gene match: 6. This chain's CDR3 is CASRLAGGRADTQYF. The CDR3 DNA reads TGCGCCAGCAGATTAGCGGGGGGGAGGGCAGATACGCAGTATTTT.

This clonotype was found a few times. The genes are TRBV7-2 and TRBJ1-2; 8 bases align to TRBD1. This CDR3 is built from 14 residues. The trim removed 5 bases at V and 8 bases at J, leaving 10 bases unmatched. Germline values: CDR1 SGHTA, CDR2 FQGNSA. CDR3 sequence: CASSPPQGAGGYTF. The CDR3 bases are TGTGCCAGCAGCCCTCCCCAGGGGGCGGGCGGCTACACCTTC.

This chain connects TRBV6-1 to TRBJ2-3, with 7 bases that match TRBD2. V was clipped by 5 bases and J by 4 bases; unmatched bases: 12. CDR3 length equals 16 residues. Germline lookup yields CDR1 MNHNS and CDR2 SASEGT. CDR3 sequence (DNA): TGTGCCAGCAGTACCCAACTAGCGAGGAGGGCAGATACGCAGTATTTT. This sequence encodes CASSTQLARRADTQYF.

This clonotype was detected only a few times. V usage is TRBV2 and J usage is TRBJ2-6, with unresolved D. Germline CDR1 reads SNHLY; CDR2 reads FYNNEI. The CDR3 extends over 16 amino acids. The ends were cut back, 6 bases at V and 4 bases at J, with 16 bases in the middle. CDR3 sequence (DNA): TGTGCCAGCAGAGGCTTACTCACCACCGGGGCCAACGTCCTGACTTTC. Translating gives CASRGLLTTGANVLTF.

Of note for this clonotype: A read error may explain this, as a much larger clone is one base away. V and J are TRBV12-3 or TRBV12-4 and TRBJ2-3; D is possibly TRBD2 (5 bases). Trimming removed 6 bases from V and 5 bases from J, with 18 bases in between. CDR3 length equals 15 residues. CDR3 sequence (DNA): TGTGCCAGCAGCGGAGAGGGATCGTACGGAGATACGCAGTATTTT. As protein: CASSGEGSYGDTQYF.

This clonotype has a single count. CDR3: CSARECGDLHF. The CDR3 DNA is TGCAGTGCTCGGGAGTGTGGTGACCTCCACTTT. The V gene is TRBV20-1, the J gene TRBJ1-6; D is unclear. The CDR3 consists of 11 residues. From germline, CDR1 is DFQATT and CDR2 SNEGSKA (reference sequence). Trimming pared 5 bases from V and 15 bases from J, leaving 14 bases between.

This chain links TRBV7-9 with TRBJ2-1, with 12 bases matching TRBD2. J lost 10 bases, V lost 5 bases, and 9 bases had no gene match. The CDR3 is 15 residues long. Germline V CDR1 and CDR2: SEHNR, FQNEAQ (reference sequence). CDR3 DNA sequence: TGTGCCAGCAGCCGTCTAGCGGGAGGGCCGAAAGAGCAGTTCTTC. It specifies CASSRLAGGPKEQFF.

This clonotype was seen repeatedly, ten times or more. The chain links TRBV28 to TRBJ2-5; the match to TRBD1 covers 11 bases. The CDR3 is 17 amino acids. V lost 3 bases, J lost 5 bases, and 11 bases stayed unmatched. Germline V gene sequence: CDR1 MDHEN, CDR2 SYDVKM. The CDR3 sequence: CASSFSYGQGAKETQYF. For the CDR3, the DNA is TGTGCCAGCAGTTTTTCCTACGGACAGGGGGCAAAGGAGACCCAGTACTTC.

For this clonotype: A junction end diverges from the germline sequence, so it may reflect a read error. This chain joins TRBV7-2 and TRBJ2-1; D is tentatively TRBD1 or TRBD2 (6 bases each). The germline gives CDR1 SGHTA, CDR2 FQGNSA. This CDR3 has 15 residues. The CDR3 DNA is TGTGCCAGCAGCGGATCTTTCGGGGGACACAATGTGCAGTTCTTC. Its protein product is CASSGSFGGHNVQFF.